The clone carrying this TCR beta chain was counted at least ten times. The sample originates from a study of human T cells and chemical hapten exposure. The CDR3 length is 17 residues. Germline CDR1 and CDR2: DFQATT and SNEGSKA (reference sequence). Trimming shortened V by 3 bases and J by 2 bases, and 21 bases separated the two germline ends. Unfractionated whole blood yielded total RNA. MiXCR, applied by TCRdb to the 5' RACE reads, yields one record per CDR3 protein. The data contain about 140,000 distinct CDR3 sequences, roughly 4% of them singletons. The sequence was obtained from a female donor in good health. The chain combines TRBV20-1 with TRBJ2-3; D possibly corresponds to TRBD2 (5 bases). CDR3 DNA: TGCAGTGCTAGCCAAAGCGCGCTTCGGGGTGTCACAGATACGCAGTATTTT. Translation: CSASQSALRGVTDTQYF.